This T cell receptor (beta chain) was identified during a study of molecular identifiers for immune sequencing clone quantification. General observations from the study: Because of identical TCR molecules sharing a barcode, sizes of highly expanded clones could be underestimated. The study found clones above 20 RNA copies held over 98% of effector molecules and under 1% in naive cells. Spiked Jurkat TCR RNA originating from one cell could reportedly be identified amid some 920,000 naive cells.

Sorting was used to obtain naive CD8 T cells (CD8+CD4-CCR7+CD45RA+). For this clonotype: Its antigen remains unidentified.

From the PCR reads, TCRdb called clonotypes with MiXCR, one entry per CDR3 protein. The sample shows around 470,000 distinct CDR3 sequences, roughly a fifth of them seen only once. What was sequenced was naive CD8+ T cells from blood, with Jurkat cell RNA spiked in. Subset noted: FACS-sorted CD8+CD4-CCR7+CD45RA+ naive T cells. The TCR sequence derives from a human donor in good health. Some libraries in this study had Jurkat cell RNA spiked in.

CDR3 sequence: CASSLALEPYEQYF. DNA of the CDR3: TGTGCCAGCAGCTTAGCGCTAGAACCCTACGAGCAGTACTTC. The chain links TRBV7-9 to TRBJ2-7; no clear D. CDR3 length: 14 amino acids. With 0 bases removed from V and 2 bases from J, the gap between germline ends came to 8 bases. Germline CDR1 is SEHNR and CDR2 is FQNEAQ (reference sequence).